The rows below give T cell receptor beta chains drawn from one sample of a study of control samples from healthy donors and cancer patients. Measured with immunoSEQ multiplex PCR; TCRdb has only the in-frame clones, and not every one. The data contain approximately 120,000 clones, around 89% of them singletons. Sequencing used blood. These receptors came from a woman between 45 and 65 years old in good health. Both conserved end residues are part of each CDR3. The D gene is left open where the match is weak. Clone size is shown for a subset of rows, as once, few, many or a class of expanded clone.

clone_size	v_call	j_call	d_call	cdr3_aa	cdr3_nt
NA	TRBV2	TRBJ2-7	TRBD1	CASSGGQAYEQYF	TGTGCCAGCAGCGGGGGACAGGCCTACGAGCAGTACTTC
few	TRBV24-1	TRBJ1-2	NA	CATSDFGHGYTF	TGTGCCACCAGTGATTTCGGACATGGCTACACCTTC
NA	TRBV4-1	TRBJ2-5	TRBD2	CASSQDSSSGRKQTQYF	TGCGCCAGCAGCCAAGATTCCTCGAGCGGGAGGAAACAGACCCAGTACTTC
NA	TRBV10-2	TRBJ1-5	NA	CASRSIGVQDGSQPQHF	TGCGCCAGCAGATCGATTGGTGTGCAGGACGGTAGTCAGCCCCAGCATTTT
NA	TRBV4-1	TRBJ2-3	TRBD2	CASRERGSTDTQYF	TGCGCCAGCAGGGAGCGGGGGAGCACAGATACGCAGTATTTT
NA	TRBV9	TRBJ1-3	TRBD1	CASSVEPGQAGNTIYF	TGTGCCAGCAGCGTAGAGCCCGGACAGGCTGGAAACACCATATATTTT
NA	TRBV6-5	TRBJ1-6	TRBD1	CASSRDRVNSPLHF	TGTGCCAGCAGTAGGGACAGGGTAAATTCACCCCTCCACTTT
NA	TRBV9	TRBJ1-2	NA	CASSVEGRAYGYTF	TGTGCCAGCAGCGTAGAGGGGAGGGCCTATGGCTACACCTTC
once	TRBV14	TRBJ2-5	NA	CASSRQYQETQYF	TGTGCCAGCAGCCGCCAATACCAAGAGACCCAGTACTTC
NA	TRBV6-5	TRBJ2-2	NA	CASSYDGNTGELFF	TGTGCCAGCAGTTACGACGGAAACACCGGGGAGCTGTTTTTT
NA	TRBV7-9	TRBJ1-3	TRBD1	CASSSGGTFSGNTIYF	TGTGCCAGCAGCTCAGGGGGGACGTTCTCTGGAAACACCATATATTTT
NA	TRBV6-2/TRBV6-3	TRBJ2-3	TRBD2	CASSYLAGAGTSTDTQYF	TGTGCCAGCAGTTACCTAGCGGGAGCGGGTACTAGCACAGATACGCAGTATTTT
NA	TRBV29-1	TRBJ2-7	TRBD1	CSVEGYDTYGTDLRKQYF	TGCAGCGTTGAGGGCTACGACACTTACGGGACAGATCTACGAAAGCAGTACTTC
few	TRBV19	TRBJ1-1	NA	CASSSREATEAFF	TGTGCCAGTAGTTCCAGGGAGGCGACTGAAGCTTTCTTT
few	TRBV6-2/TRBV6-3	TRBJ1-5	TRBD1	CASSYRGQGIGNQPQHF	TGTGCCAGCAGTTACCGGGGACAGGGGATAGGGAATCAGCCCCAGCATTTT
NA	TRBV7-3	TRBJ1-4	NA	CASSLSGDRREKLFF	TGTGCCAGCAGCTTAAGCGGGGACCGCAGGGAAAAACTGTTTTTT
NA	TRBV10-3	TRBJ2-2	TRBD2	CAIRAISSGSTGELFF	TGTGCCATCAGGGCCATTAGTAGCGGGAGTACCGGGGAGCTGTTTTTT
NA	TRBV20-1	TRBJ2-1	NA	CSASRRDEQFF	TGCAGTGCTAGCCGCCGGGATGAGCAGTTCTTC
NA	TRBV7-7	TRBJ2-5	NA	CASSSMEGTQYF	TGTGCCAGCAGCTCCATGGAGGGGACCCAGTACTTC
NA	TRBV7-2	TRBJ1-5	NA	CASRRDPGSNQPQHF	TGTGCCAGCCGAAGGGACCCCGGGAGCAATCAGCCCCAGCATTTT
NA	TRBV29-1	TRBJ2-5	TRBD2	CSVENRLARETQYF	TGCAGCGTTGAAAATCGACTAGCGAGAGAGACCCAGTACTTC
NA	TRBV4-3	TRBJ2-1	TRBD2	CASSQEGYLAGGFDEQFF	TGCGCCAGCAGCCAAGAGGGGTATTTAGCGGGAGGGTTCGATGAGCAGTTCTTC
NA	TRBV5-6	TRBJ2-3	NA	CASSFSSDTQYF	TGTGCCAGCAGCTTCAGTTCAGATACGCAGTATTTT
few	TRBV11-2	TRBJ1-1	NA	CASSPIRLPEAFF	TGTGCCAGCAGCCCTATCCGGCTCCCTGAAGCTTTCTTT
NA	TRBV7-2	TRBJ2-3	NA	CASSQRADTQYF	TGTGCCAGCAGCCAACGGGCAGATACGCAGTATTTT
NA	TRBV4-1	TRBJ2-2	TRBD2	CASSQPGLAIGELFF	TGCGCCAGCAGCCAACCGGGACTAGCAATCGGGGAGCTGTTTTTT
few	TRBV2	TRBJ2-6	NA	CASRGGVGSGANVLTF	TGTGCCAGCCGGGGCGGGGTTGGCTCTGGGGCCAACGTCCTGACTTTC
NA	TRBV6-6	TRBJ2-1	TRBD2	CASRPPAGGAEQFF	TGTGCCAGCAGGCCTCCAGCGGGAGGAGCTGAGCAGTTCTTC
NA	TRBV11-1	TRBJ2-3	TRBD1	CASSLGDRGRDTQYF	TGTGCCAGCAGCTTAGGGGACAGGGGGCGGGATACGCAGTATTTT
NA	TRBV18	TRBJ1-5	NA	CASSDSGSSQPQHF	TGTGCCAGCTCCGATTCAGGGAGTAGTCAGCCCCAGCATTTT
NA	TRBV3-1/TRBV3-2	TRBJ2-2	NA	CASSHPEPPNTGELFF	TGTGCCAGCAGCCACCCCGAACCTCCGAACACCGGGGAGCTGTTTTTT
NA	TRBV9	TRBJ2-5	NA	CASSVDPLAGTQYF	TGTGCCAGCAGCGTAGACCCTCTGGCAGGGACCCAGTACTTC
NA	TRBV7-3	TRBJ2-3	NA	CASSFQRSTDTQYF	TGTGCCAGCAGCTTTCAGCGGAGCACAGATACGCAGTATTTT
NA	TRBV28	TRBJ1-2	NA	CAVQQGIYGYTF	TGTGCCGTCCAACAGGGAATCTATGGCTACACCTTC
NA	TRBV10-3	TRBJ2-7	NA	CATRSYTQHRGSYEQYF	TGTGCCACCAGGTCGTACACCCAACACCGCGGCTCCTACGAGCAGTACTTC
NA	TRBV11-2	TRBJ2-1	NA	CASSPRVHYNEQFF	TGTGCCAGCAGCCCCCGGGTACACTACAATGAGCAGTTCTTC
NA	TRBV15	TRBJ1-1	NA	CATSRGGTHYTEAFF	TGTGCCACCAGCAGAGGAGGGACACATTACACTGAAGCTTTCTTT
NA	TRBV11-2	TRBJ1-1	NA	CASSLDRGGEAFF	TGTGCCAGCAGCTTAGATCGGGGGGGCGAAGCTTTCTTT
NA	TRBV13	TRBJ2-7	NA	CASSLSYQGFHEQYF	TGTGCCAGCAGCTTATCCTACCAGGGGTTCCACGAGCAGTACTTC
NA	TRBV29-1	TRBJ1-3	NA	CSVEGGNGNTIYF	TGCAGCGTTGAAGGAGGGAATGGAAACACCATATATTTT
NA	TRBV19	TRBJ2-5	TRBD1	CASSTVPQGEETQYF	TGTGCCAGTAGCACTGTACCACAGGGGGAAGAGACCCAGTACTTC
NA	TRBV20-1	TRBJ2-7	TRBD2	CSASVIAGGTSSYEQYF	TGCAGTGCTAGTGTAATAGCGGGGGGTACGAGCTCCTACGAGCAGTACTTC